This T cell receptor beta chain was sequenced in a study of regulatory and conventional T cells in RAG deficiency. The sorted conventional CD4+ T cells were CD25-low and CD127-high, with genomic DNA sequenced. Profiled with immunoSEQ multiplex PCR; TCRdb holds only in-frame clones, not every one. The table shows some 35,000 clones, with roughly 76% occurring only once. Notes on the study in general: Shannon entropy was markedly lower and Simpson indices higher in RAG-deficient patients than control T-cell subsets.

Turning to this clone: Its antigen is as yet unknown.

These data were likewise used in another study, on regulatory T cells. This second study notes: Primers: 52 TRBV forward and 13 TRBJ reverse.

The specimen sequenced was CD4+ effector T cells sorted from blood. The TCR comes from a human donor in good health.

CDR3 DNA sequence: TGTGCCAGCACTCGACAGACGACGAACACTGAAGCTTTCTTT. It yields the protein CASTRQTTNTEAFF. The chain couples TRBV6-6 to TRBJ1-1, with D possibly being TRBD1 (5 bases). The CDR3 length is 14 residues. Germline V gene sequence: CDR1 MNHNY, CDR2 SVGAGI (reference sequence). Trimming cost V 7 bases and J 1 base, with 13 bases left between them.